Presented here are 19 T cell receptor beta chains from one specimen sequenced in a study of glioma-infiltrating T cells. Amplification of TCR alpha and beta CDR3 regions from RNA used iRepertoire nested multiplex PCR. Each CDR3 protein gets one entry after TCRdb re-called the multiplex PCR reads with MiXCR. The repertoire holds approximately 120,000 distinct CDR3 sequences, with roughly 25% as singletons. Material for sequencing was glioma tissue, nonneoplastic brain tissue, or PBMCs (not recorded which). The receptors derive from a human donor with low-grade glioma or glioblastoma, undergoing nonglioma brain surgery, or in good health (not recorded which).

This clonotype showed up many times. This CDR3 is CSAGGQGGGETQYF. The CDR3, as DNA: TGCAGTGCTGGGGGACAAGGGGGAGGAGAGACCCAGTACTTC. The chain has TRBV20-1 and TRBJ2-5; D is perhaps TRBD1 or TRBD2 (6 bases each). This CDR3 spans 14 amino acids. V was trimmed by 5 bases and J by 4 bases, leaving 17 bases between them. Germline CDR1 and CDR2: DFQATT and SNEGSKA (reference sequence).

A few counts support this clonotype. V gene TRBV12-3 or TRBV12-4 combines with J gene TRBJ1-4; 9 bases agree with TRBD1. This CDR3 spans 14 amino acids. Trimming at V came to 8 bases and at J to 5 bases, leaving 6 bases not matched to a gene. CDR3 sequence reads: CASSVGQGNEKLFF. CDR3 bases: TGTGCCAGCTCGGTCGGACAGGGGAATGAAAAACTGTTTTTT.

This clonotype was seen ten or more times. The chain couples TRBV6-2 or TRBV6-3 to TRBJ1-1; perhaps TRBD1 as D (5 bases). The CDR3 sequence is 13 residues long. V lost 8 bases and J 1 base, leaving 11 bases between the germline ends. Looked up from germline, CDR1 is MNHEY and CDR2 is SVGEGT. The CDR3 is CASVRTPNTEAFF. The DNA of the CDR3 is TGTGCCAGCGTCAGGACACCGAACACTGAAGCTTTCTTT.

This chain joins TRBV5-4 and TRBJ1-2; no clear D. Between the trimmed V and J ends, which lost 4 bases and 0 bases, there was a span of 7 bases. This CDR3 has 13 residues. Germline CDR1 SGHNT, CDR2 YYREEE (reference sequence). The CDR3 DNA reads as TGTGCCAGCAGCCAGGAGGCTAACTATGGCTACACCTTC. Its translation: CASSQEANYGYTF.

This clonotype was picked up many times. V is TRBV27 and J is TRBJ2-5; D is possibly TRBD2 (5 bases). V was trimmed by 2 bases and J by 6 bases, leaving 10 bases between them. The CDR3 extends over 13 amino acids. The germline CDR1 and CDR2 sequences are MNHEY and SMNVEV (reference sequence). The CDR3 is CASSLRRSQTQYF. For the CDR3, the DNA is TGTGCCAGCAGTTTAAGGAGGAGCCAGACCCAGTACTTC.

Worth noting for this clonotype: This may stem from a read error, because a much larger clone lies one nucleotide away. This CDR3 reads CSAGRPYNEQYF. The CDR3 bases are TGCAGCGCCGGTAGACCCTACAATGAGCAGTACTTC. This chain connects TRBV29-1 to TRBJ2-7; D unclear. This CDR3 region has 12 residues. V shed 7 bases and J shed 7 bases, with 17 bases lying between them. Germline-derived CDR1 and CDR2 are SQVTM and ANQGSEA.

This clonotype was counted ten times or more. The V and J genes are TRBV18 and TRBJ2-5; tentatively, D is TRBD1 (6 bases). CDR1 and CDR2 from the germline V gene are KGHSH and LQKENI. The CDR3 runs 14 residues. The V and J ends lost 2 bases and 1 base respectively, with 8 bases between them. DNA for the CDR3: TGTGCCAGCTCACCAGACAGGAGCCAAGAGACCCAGTACTTC. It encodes CASSPDRSQETQYF. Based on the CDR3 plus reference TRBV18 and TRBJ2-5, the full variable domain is NAGVMQNPRHLVRRRGQEARLRCSPMKGHSHVYWYRQLPEEGLKFMVYLQKENIIDESGMPKERFSAEFPKEGPSILRIQQVVRGDSAAYFCASSPDRSQETQYFGPGTRLLVL.

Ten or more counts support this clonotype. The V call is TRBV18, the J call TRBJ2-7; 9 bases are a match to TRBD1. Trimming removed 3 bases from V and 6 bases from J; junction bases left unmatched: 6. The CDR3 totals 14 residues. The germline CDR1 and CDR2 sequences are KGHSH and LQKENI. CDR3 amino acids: CASSPGQGSIEQYF. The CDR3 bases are TGTGCCAGCTCACCGGGACAGGGATCAATCGAGCAGTACTTC. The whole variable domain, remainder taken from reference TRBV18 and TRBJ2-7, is NAGVMQNPRHLVRRRGQEARLRCSPMKGHSHVYWYRQLPEEGLKFMVYLQKENIIDESGMPKERFSAEFPKEGPSILRIQQVVRGDSAAYFCASSPGQGSIEQYFGPGTRLTVT.

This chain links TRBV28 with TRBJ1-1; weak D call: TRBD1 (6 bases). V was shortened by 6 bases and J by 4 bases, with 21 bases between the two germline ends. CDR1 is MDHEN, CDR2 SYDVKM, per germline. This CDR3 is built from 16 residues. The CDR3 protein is CASSFPPGARGTEAFF. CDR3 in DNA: TGTGCCAGCAGCTTCCCACCAGGGGCCAGAGGCACTGAAGCTTTCTTT.

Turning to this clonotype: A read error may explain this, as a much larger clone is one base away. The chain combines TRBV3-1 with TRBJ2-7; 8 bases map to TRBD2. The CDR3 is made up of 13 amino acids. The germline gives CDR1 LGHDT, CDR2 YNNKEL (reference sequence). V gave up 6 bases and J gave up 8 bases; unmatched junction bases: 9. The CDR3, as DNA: TGTGCCAGCAGTTTCGCGGGGGGTAGCCAGCAGTACTTC. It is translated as CASSFAGGSQQYF.

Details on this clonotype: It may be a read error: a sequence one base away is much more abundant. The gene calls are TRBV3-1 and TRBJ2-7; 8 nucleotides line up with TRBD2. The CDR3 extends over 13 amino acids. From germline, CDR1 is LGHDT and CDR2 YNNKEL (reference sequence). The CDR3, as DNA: TGTGCCAGCAGACAAGACGGTAGCGGGGCCCAGTACTTC. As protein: CASRQDGSGAQYF.

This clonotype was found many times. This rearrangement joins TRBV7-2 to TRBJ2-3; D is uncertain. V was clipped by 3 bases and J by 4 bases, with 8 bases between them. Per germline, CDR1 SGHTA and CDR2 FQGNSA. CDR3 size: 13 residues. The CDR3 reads CASSFVGSDTQYF. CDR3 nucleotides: TGTGCCAGCAGCTTCGTTGGGTCAGATACGCAGTATTTT.

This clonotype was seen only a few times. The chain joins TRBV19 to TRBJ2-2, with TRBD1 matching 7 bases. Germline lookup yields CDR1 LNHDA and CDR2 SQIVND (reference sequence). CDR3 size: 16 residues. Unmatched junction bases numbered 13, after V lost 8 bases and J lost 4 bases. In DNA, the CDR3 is TGTGCCAGTGGGGGAAACAGGGGCCGATTCACCGGGGAGCTGTTTTTT. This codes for CASGGNRGRFTGELFF.

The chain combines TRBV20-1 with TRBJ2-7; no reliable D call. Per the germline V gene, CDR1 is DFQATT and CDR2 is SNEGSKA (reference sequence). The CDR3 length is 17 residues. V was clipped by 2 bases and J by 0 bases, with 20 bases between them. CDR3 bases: TGCAGTGCTAGATTACCTAACTCGGTGGGTACCTCCTACGAGCAGTACTTC. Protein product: CSARLPNSVGTSYEQYF.

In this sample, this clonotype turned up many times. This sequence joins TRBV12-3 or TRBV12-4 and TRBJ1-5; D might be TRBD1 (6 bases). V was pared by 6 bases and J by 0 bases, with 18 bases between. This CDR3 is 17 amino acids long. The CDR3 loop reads CASRRGGRGYSNQPQHF. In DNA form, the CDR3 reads TGTGCCAGCAGGCGAGGGGGGCGTGGGTATAGCAATCAGCCCCAGCATTTT.

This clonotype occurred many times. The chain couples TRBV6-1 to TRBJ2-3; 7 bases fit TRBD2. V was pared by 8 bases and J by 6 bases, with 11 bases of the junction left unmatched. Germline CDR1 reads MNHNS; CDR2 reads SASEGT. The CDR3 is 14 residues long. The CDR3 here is CASGNSGFRDTQYF. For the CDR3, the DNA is TGTGCCAGCGGTAATAGCGGGTTTAGGGATACGCAGTATTTT.

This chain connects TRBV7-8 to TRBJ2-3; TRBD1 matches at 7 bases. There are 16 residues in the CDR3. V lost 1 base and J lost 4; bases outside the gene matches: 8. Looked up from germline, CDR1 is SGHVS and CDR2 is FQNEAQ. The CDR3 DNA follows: TGTGCCAGCAGCTTAGTTAGGGGGCTGAGCGCAGATACGCAGTATTTT. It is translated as CASSLVRGLSADTQYF.

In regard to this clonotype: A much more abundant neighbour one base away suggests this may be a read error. The CDR3 region is CASSQQGTYGQYF. The CDR3 bases are TGCGCCAGCAGCCAACAGGGAACCTACGGGCAGTACTTC. The gene calls are TRBV4-1 and TRBJ2-7; D is possibly TRBD1 (5 bases). Germline CDR1 is MGHRA and CDR2 is YSYEKL. The CDR3 is 13 amino acids.

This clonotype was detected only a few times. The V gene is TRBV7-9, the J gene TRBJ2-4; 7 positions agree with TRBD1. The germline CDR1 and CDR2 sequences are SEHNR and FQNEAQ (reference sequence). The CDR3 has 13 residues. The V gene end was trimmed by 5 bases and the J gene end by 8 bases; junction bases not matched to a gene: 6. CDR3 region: CASSPYRGDIQYF. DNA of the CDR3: TGTGCCAGCAGCCCCTACAGGGGAGACATTCAGTACTTC.